Only a few counts were recorded for the clone carrying this TCR beta chain. What it binds is not known. This record comes from a study of somatic mutations in cytotoxic T cells in rheumatoid arthritis. Sequencing was performed with immunoSEQ multiplex PCR; in TCRdb, only in-frame clones are kept and a portion is missing. This table has approximately 30,000 clones, approximately 85% appearing once. Positive selection with magnetic beads achieved the isolation of CD4+ and CD8+ cells, followed by a flow cytometry check of purity. General observations from the study: Measurement of CD8+ T-cell clonality revealed no significant difference between rheumatoid arthritis patients and age-matched healthy controls.

Germline CDR1 is MNHEY and CDR2 is SMNVEV (reference sequence). V lost 5 bases, J lost 0 bases, and 11 bases lay in between. The CDR3 is 14 amino acids. What was sequenced was CD8+ T cells sorted from blood. This chain links TRBV27 with TRBJ2-7; no definite D call. This clonotype originated in an adult with rheumatoid arthritis. The CDR3 is CASSPSGTSYEQYF. CDR3 sequence (DNA): TGTGCCAGCAGTCCCTCGGGTACCTCCTACGAGCAGTACTTC.